This note documents a single TCR beta chain sequence. These data originate in a study of shared clonotypes between healthy human individuals. All donors were Caucasian adults living in Nashville, Tennessee. Around 90 million PBMCs per unsorted sample were used for genomic DNA. The method was immunoSEQ multiplex PCR; TCRdb's version includes in-frame clones alone and lacks a portion of them. There are about half a million clones in the sample; 60% to 80% occur only once, and about 11% lies in the top ten. The CDR3 covers 13 residues. CDR1 and CDR2 from the germline V gene are SGHRS and YFSETQ. The V gene lost 0 bases and the J gene lost 8 bases, with 11 bases spanning the gap.

Sequences were obtained from PBMCs. The chain employs TRBV5-1 and TRBJ1-2; the D gene is possibly TRBD1 (6 bases). The receptor's source is a middle-aged woman in good health. Some clones in this sample may be carry-over from other donors' samples. CDR3 residues: CASSLEPQGGYTF. The CDR3 DNA follows: TGCGCCAGCAGCTTGGAGCCTCAGGGGGGCTACACCTTC.